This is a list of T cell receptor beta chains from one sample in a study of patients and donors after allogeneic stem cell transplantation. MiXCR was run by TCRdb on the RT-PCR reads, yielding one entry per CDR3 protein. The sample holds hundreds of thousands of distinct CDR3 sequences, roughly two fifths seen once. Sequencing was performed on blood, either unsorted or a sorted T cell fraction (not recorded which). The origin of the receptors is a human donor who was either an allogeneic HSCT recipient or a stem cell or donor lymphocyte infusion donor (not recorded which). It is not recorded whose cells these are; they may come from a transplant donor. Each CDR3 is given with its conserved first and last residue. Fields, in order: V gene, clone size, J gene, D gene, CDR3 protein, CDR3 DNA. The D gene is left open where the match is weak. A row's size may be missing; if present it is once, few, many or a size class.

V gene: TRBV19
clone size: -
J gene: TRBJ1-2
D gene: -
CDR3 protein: CASSITDSYGYTF
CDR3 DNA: TGTGCCAGTAGTATCACGGACAGCTATGGCTACACCTTC

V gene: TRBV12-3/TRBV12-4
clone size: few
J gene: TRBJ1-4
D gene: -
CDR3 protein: CASSSVGRNEKLFF
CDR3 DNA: TGTGCCAGCAGTTCGGTGGGTCGCAATGAAAAACTGTTTTTT

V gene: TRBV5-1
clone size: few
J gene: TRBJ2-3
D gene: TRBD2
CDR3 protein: CASSPGGTSGVDTQYF
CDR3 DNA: TGCGCCAGCAGCCCTGGAGGGACTAGCGGGGTTGATACGCAGTATTTT

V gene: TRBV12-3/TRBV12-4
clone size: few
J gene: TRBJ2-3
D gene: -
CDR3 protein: CASSFQDTQYF
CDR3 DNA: TGTGCCAGCAGTTTTCAGGATACGCAGTATTTT

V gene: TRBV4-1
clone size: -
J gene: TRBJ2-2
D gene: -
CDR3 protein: CASSQDLWAGAYTGELFF
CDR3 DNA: TGCGCCAGCAGCCAAGATCTCTGGGCAGGGGCTTACACCGGGGAGCTGTTTTTT

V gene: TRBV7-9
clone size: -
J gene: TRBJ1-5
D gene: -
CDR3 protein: CASSALGAQPQHF
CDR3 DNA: TGTGCCAGCAGCGCATTGGGGGCGCAGCCCCAGCATTTT

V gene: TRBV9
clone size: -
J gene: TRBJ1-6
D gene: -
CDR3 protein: CASSVASAGRYPLHF
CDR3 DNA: TGTGCCAGCAGCGTAGCTTCCGCAGGGAGGTACCCCCTCCACTTT

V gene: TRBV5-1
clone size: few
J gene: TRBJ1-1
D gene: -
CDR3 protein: CASSLGAAGAPTEAFF
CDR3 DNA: TGCGCCAGCAGCTTGGGGGCGGCTGGGGCGCCGACTGAAGCTTTCTTT

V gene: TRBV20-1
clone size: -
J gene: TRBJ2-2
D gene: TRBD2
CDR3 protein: CSANPWASGAFANTGELFF
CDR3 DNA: TGCAGTGCTAACCCCTGGGCTAGCGGGGCGTTCGCGAACACCGGGGAGCTGTTTTTT

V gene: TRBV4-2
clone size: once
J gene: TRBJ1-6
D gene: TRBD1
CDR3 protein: CASSQGGVLGQNISPLHF
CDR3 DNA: TGTGCCAGCAGCCAAGGCGGGGTGTTGGGACAGAATATATCACCCCTCCACTTT

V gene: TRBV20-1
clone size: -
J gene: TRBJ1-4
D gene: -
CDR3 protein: CSAPTRALGKLFF
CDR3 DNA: TGCAGTGCCCCTACAAGGGCTCTGGGAAAACTGTTTTTT

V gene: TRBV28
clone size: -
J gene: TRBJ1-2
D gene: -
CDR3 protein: CASSNGGLNNYGYTF
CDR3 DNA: TGTGCCAGCAGTAATGGGGGGCTAAATAACTATGGCTACACCTTC

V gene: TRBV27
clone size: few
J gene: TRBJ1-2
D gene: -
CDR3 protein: CASSFRDTHGYTF
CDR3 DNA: TGTGCCAGCAGTTTTCGGGACACCCACGGCTACACCTTC

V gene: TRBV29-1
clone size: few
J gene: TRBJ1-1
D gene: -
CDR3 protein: CSVNKDTEAFF
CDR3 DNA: TGCAGCGTTAACAAGGACACTGAAGCTTTCTTT

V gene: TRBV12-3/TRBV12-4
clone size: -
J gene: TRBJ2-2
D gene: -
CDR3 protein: CASSLRRNTGELFF
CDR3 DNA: TGTGCCAGCAGTTTGAGGCGGAACACCGGGGAGCTGTTTTTT

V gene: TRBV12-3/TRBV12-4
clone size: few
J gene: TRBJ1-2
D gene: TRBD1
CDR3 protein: CASSPDRENGYTF
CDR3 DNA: TGTGCCAGCAGCCCGGACAGGGAAAACGGCTACACCTTC